This record covers a single T cell receptor beta chain. Its antigen is unidentified. Staff drew a roughly 2.5 ml blood sample from each donor. Every TCR library drew on 3,500 to 4,000 ng of total RNA. Reanalyzing the 5' RACE reads, TCRdb keeps one entry per CDR3 protein, without DNA. The sample totals about 130,000 distinct CDR3 sequences; its top ten clones hold 0.95% to 1.5%. The entry originates in a study of monozygotic twins with inflammatory bowel disease. Germline lookup yields CDR1 LNHDA and CDR2 SQIVND (reference sequence). This CDR3 region has 15 residues. General observations from the study: Especially with disease activity, IBD patients shared fewer clonotypes with others than healthy twins did. Repertoires of patients may have been made more variable by differing immunosuppressive treatments.

Input material: blood. V usage is TRBV19 and J usage is TRBJ1-4; TCRdb's D call of TRBD1 is untestable without DNA. This receptor was obtained from a human donor with ulcerative colitis or Crohn's disease, or a healthy co-twin of an affected twin (not recorded which). The CDR3: CASRTNRGLYEKLFF. The variable domain in full, completed from reference TRBV19 and TRBJ1-4, reads DGGITQSPKYLFRKEGQNVTLSCEQNLNHDAMYWYRQDPGQGLRLIYYSQIVNDFQKGDIAEGYSVSREKKESFPLTVTSAQKNPTAFYLCASRTNRGLYEKLFFGSGTQLSVL.